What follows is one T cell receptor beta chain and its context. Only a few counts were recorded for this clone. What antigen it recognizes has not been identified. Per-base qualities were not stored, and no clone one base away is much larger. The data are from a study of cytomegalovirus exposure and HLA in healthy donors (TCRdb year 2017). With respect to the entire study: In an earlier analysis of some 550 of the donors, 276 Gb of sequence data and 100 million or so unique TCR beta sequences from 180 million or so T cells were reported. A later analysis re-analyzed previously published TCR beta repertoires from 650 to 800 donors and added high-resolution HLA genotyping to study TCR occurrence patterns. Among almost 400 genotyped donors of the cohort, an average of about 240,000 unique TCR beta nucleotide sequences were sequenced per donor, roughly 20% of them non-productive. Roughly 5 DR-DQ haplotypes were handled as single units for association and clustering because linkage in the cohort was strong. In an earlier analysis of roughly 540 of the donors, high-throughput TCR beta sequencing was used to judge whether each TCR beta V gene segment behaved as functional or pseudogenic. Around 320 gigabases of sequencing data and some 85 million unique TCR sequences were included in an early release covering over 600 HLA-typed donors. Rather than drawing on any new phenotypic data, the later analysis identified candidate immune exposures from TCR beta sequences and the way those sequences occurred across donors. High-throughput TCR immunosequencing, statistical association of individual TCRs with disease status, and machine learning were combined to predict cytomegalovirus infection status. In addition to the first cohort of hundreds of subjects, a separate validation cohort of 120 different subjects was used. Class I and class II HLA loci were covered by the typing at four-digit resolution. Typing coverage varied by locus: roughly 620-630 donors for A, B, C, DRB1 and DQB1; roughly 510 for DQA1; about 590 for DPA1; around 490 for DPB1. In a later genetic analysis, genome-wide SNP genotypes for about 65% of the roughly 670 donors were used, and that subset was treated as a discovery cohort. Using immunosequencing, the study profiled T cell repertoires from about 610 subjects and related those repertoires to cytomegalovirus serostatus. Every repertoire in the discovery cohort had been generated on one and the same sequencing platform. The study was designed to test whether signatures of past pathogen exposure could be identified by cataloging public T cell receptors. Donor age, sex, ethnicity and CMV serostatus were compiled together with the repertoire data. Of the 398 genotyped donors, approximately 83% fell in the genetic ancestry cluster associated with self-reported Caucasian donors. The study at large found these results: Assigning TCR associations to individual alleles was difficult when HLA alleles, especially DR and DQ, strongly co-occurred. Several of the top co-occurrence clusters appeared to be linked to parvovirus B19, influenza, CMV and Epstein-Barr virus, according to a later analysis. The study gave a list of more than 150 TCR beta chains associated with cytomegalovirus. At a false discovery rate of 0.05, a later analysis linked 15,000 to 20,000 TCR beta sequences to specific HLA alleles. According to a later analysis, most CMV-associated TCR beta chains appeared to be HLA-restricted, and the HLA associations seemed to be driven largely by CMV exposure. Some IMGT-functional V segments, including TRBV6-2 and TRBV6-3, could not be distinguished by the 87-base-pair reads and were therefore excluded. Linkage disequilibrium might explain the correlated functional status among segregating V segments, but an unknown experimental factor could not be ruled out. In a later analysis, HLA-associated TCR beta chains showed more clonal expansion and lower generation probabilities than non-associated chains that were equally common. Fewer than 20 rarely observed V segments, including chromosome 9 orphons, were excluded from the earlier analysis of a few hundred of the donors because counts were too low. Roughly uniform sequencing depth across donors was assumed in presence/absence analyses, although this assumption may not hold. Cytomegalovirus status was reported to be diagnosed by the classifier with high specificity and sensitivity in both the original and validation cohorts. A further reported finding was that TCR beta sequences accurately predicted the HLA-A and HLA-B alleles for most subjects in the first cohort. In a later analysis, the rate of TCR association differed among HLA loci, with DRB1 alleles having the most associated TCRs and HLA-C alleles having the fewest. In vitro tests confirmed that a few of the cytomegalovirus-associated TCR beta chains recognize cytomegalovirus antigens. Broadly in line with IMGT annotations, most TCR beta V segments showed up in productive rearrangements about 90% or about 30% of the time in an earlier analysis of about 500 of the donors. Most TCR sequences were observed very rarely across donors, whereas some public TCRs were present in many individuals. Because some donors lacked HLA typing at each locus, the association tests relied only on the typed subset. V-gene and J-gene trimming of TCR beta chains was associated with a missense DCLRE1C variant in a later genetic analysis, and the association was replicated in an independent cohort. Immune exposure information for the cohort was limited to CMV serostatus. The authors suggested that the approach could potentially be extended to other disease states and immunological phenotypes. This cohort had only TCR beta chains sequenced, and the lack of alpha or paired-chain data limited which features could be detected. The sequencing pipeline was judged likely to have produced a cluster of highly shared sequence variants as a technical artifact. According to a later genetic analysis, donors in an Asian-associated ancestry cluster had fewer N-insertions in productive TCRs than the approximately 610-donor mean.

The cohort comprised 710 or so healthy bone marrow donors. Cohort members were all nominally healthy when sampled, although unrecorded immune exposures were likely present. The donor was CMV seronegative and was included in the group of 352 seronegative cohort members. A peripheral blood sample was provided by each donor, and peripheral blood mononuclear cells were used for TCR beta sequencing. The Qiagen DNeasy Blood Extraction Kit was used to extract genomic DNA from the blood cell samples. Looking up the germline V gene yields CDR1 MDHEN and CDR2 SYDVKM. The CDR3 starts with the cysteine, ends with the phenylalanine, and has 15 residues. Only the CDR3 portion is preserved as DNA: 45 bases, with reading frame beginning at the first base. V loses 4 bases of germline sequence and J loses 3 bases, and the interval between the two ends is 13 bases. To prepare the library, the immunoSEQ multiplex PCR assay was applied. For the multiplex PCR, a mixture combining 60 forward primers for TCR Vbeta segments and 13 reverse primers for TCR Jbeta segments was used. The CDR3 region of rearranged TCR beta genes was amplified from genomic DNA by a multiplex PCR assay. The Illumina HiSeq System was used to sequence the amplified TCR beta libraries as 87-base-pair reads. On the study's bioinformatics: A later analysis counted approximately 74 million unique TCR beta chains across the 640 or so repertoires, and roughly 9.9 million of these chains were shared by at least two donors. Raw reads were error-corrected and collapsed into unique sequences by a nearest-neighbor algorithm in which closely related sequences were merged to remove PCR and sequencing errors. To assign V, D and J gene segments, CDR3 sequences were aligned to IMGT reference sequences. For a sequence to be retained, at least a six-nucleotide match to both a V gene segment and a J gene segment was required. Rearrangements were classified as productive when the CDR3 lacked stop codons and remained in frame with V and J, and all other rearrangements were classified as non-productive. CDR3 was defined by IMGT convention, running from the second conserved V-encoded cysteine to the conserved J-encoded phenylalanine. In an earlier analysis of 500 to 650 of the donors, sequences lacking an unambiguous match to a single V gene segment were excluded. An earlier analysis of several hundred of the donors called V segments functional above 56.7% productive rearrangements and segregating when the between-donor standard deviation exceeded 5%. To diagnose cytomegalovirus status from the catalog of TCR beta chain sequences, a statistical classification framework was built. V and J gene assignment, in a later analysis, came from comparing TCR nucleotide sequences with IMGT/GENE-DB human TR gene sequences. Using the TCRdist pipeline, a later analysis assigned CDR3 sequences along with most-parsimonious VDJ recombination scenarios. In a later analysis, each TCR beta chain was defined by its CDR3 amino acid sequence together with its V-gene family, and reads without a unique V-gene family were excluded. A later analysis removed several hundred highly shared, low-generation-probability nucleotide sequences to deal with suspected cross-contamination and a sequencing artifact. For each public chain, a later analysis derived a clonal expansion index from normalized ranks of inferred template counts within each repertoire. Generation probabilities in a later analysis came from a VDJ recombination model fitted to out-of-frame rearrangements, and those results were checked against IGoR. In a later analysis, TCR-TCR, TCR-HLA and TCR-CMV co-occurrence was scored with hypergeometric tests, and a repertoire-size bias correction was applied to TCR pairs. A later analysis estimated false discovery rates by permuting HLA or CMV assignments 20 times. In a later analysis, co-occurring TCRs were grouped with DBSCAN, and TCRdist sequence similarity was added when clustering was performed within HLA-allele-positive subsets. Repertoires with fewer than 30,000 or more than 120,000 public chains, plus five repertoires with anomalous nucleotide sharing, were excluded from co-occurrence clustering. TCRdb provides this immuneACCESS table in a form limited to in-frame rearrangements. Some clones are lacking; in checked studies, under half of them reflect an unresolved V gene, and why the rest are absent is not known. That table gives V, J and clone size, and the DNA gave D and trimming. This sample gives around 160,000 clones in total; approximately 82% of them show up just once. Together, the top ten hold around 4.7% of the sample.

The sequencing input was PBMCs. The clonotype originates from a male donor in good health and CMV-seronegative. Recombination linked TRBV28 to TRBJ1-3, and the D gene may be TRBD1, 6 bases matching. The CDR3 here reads CASSSPTGGGNTIYF. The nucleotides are TGTGCCAGCAGTTCACCGACAGGCGGTGGAAACACCATATATTTT.